These 28 T cell receptor beta chains were sequenced from one sample in a study of Ad26.COV2.S vaccination and SARS-CoV-2 variants. Only in-frame clones appear in the TCRdb table, and some are missing; sequencing was by immunoSEQ multiplex PCR. Among about 480,000 clones listed, about 83% were seen once. Treatment here: some 20 received Ad26.COV2.S at low or high dose, single or two shots; 5 received placebo; per-sample allocation not given. The investigators took samples on day 63 after the first vaccine or placebo injection. This specimen was peripheral blood, taken in a trial of Ad26.COV2.S vaccine versus placebo. The receptors stem from a person aged 18-60 years who received the Ad26.COV2.S COVID-19 vaccine or a placebo.

V is TRBV7-9 and J is TRBJ1-1; 8 bases are a match to TRBD1. Germline V lookup: CDR1 SEHNR, CDR2 FQNEAQ (reference sequence). The CDR3 has 14 residues. The V segment lost 8 bases and the J segment 6 bases; nucleotides outside the gene matches: 11. The CDR3 sequence: CASGGLQGAPEAFF. CDR3 coding DNA: TGTGCCAGCGGAGGACTCCAGGGGGCCCCTGAAGCTTTCTTT.

The chain couples TRBV11-3 to TRBJ2-7; 7 bases are a match to TRBD2. The trim removed 4 bases at V and 0 bases at J, leaving 6 bases unmatched. CDR1 and CDR2 (germline): SGHNT, YENEEA. The CDR3 is made up of 15 amino acids. The CDR3 region is CASSYRSGVSYEQYF. As DNA, the CDR3 is TGTGCCAGCAGCTACCGGAGCGGGGTCTCCTACGAGCAGTACTTC.

This chain links TRBV7-8 with TRBJ1-5; 8 nucleotides align to TRBD1. The CDR3 loop spans 16 amino acids. The V and J ends lost 5 bases and 6 bases, in that order; junction bases with no gene match: 12. Germline V gives CDR1 SGHVS, CDR2 FQNEAQ. The CDR3: CASSHIQGGSTQPQHF. CDR3 nucleotide sequence: TGTGCCAGCAGCCATATACAGGGGGGGTCTACTCAGCCCCAGCATTTT.

CDR3 nucleotides: TGTGCCACCAGCAGAGGGGCGGGAGGAGTAAAGACCCAGTACTTC. Amino acids: CATSRGAGGVKTQYF. The J gene is TRBJ2-5, the V gene TRBV15, with 8 bases aligning to TRBD2. After removal of 1 base from V and 6 bases from J, the junction contained 7 bases not matched to a gene. CDR3 size: 15 residues. Per germline, CDR1 LNHNV and CDR2 YYDKDF (reference sequence).

The genes are TRBV12-3 or TRBV12-4 and TRBJ2-1, with D uncertain. The length of the CDR3 is 11 residues. The V gene lost 9 bases and the J gene lost 8 bases, with 11 bases spanning the gap. The CDR3 here is CASRVLYEQFF. CDR3 sequence (DNA): TGTGCCAGTAGGGTCTTGTATGAGCAGTTCTTC.

A single count supports this clone. The V call is TRBV5-6, the J call TRBJ2-3, with TRBD2 matching over 12 bases. This CDR3 has 17 amino acids. The germline CDR1 and CDR2 sequences are SGHDT and YYEEEE. V was clipped by 4 bases and J by 7 bases; unmatched bases: 13. The CDR3: CASSGGGTSGLRNTQYF. In nucleotides, the CDR3 is TGTGCCAGCAGCGGCGGCGGGACTAGCGGGTTACGGAATACGCAGTATTTT.

This clone has only a few counts. This chain connects TRBV3-1 (or the pseudogene TRBV3-2) to TRBJ1-4; the D is unclear. Trimming took 3 bases from V and 8 from J, leaving 16 bases between them. The length of the CDR3 is 15 residues. Germline CDR1 LGHDT, CDR2 YNNKEL (reference sequence). The CDR3, as DNA: TGTGCCAGCAGCCAGCACGGGATAGTCGGAGAAAAACTGTTTTTT. Amino acid sequence: CASSQHGIVGEKLFF.

This rearrangement joins TRBV7-9 to TRBJ1-2; D is unresolved. Trimming removed 8 bases at V and 6 bases at J, with 16 bases between. Per germline, CDR1 SEHNR and CDR2 FQNEAQ (reference sequence). This CDR3 is 13 amino acids long. This CDR3 is CASDQVGENGYTF. CDR3 bases: TGTGCCAGCGACCAAGTTGGGGAGAATGGCTACACCTTC.

This chain connects TRBV28 to TRBJ2-3; 8 bases map to TRBD2. The CDR3 has 16 residues. Germline V CDR1 and CDR2: MDHEN, SYDVKM. Losses at the gene ends were 5 bases for V and 6 bases for J; bases not matched to a gene: 13. The DNA for the CDR3 is TGTGCCAGCAGTCCCGTGCGGGGCGGGAGGAGCGATACGCAGTATTTT. It is translated as CASSPVRGGRSDTQYF.

The rearrangement uses TRBV5-1 and TRBJ2-3; 12 bases line up with TRBD2. The germline V gene has CDR1 SGHRS and CDR2 YFSETQ. The CDR3 totals 18 residues. The V gene end was trimmed by 0 bases and the J gene end by 5 bases; junction bases not matched to a gene: 10. The CDR3: CASSLGSLAGGSVDTQYF. CDR3 nucleotide sequence: TGCGCCAGCAGCTTGGGATCGCTAGCGGGAGGGTCCGTAGATACGCAGTATTTT.

This clone came up once. The chain employs TRBV19 and TRBJ2-1; 11 nucleotides agree with TRBD2. V shed 7 bases and J 12 bases; nucleotides not matched to a gene: 11. This CDR3 has 14 amino acids. Germline lookup yields CDR1 LNHDA and CDR2 SQIVND (reference sequence). The CDR3 DNA reads as TGTGCCAGTATTCCGACTAGCGGGAAGCGCCGGCAGTTCTTC. Translating gives CASIPTSGKRRQFF.

V gene TRBV7-9 combines with J gene TRBJ1-1; tentative D call: TRBD1 (6 bases). V shed 2 bases and J shed 7 bases, with 20 bases lying between them. The germline CDR1 and CDR2 sequences are SEHNR and FQNEAQ (reference sequence). The CDR3 is 16 residues long. CDR3 coding DNA: TGTGCCAGCAGCTTACGGGCCGGCAGGGGCATCGGTGAAGCTTTCTTT. Translating it yields CASSLRAGRGIGEAFF.

This clone turned up a few times. The chain carries TRBV6-5 and TRBJ2-2, with D perhaps matching TRBD2 (6 bases). Germline-derived CDR1 and CDR2 are MNHEY and SVGAGI. The CDR3 loop spans 14 amino acids. V was trimmed by 6 bases and J by 6 bases, leaving 14 bases between them. CDR3 sequence: CASSLNWGAGELFF. The CDR3 bases are TGTGCCAGCAGCCTAAATTGGGGGGCCGGGGAGCTGTTTTTT.

The V gene is TRBV30, the J gene TRBJ1-4, with D unresolved. Trimming left V 2 bases short and J 11 bases short, with 9 bases between. Germline V CDR1 and CDR2: GTSNPN, SVGIG (reference sequence). The CDR3 runs to 11 residues. The CDR3: CAWSLPGKLFF. CDR3 bases: TGTGCCTGGAGTCTCCCCGGGAAACTGTTTTTT.

The gene calls are TRBV11-3 and TRBJ2-1, with 12 bases matching TRBD2. The CDR3 is made up of 15 amino acids. J lost 8 bases, V lost 1 base, and 3 bases had no gene match. The germline V gene has CDR1 SGHNT and CDR2 YENEEA. The DNA of the CDR3 is TGTGCCAGCAGCTTAGGACTAGCGGGAGACGATGAGCAGTTCTTC. It yields the protein CASSLGLAGDDEQFF.

To note about this clone: A junction end diverges from the germline sequence, so it may reflect a read error. The chain has TRBV9 and TRBJ1-3; no definite D call. The CDR3 runs to 18 residues. Germline CDR1 is SGDLS and CDR2 is YYNGEE. CDR3 sequence reads: CTSSPDLGQARRGNTIYF. The CDR3, as DNA: TGTACCAGCAGCCCCGACCTCGGGCAGGCTAGAAGGGGAAACACCATATATTTT.

This sequence joins TRBV7-9 and TRBJ2-1; D is undetermined. The CDR3 sequence is 14 residues long. V was shortened by 6 bases and J by 7 bases, with 16 bases between the two germline ends. Germline V gives CDR1 SEHNR, CDR2 FQNEAQ (reference sequence). The CDR3 sequence: CASSMRPFLNEQFF. The CDR3 bases are TGTGCCAGCAGTATGAGGCCCTTTCTAAATGAGCAGTTCTTC.

The V and J genes are TRBV29-1 and TRBJ2-7, with D possibly TRBD1 on 5 matching bases. V was cut by 6 bases and J by 6 bases, with 24 bases left in between. The CDR3 has 15 residues. Per the germline V gene, CDR1 is SQVTM and CDR2 is ANQGSEA. CDR3 sequence reads: CSVTFPRTPTGEQYF. CDR3 in DNA: TGCAGCGTCACCTTTCCTCGGACACCTACGGGCGAGCAGTACTTC.

The chain combines TRBV9 with TRBJ2-7; perhaps TRBD2 as D (5 bases). V lost 2 bases, J lost 6 bases, and 15 bases lay in between. This CDR3 spans 14 amino acids. CDR1 is SGDLS and CDR2 is YYNGEE in the germline V gene. CDR3 bases: TGTGCCAGCAGCGTTTCTCCGGGATCTCGCGAGCAGTACTTC. Translated: CASSVSPGSREQYF.

This sequence joins TRBV19 and TRBJ2-2; weak D call: TRBD1 (6 bases). Germline V gene lookup returns CDR1 LNHDA and CDR2 SQIVND (reference sequence). V was trimmed by 8 bases and J by 2 bases, leaving 12 bases between them. The CDR3 is 14 residues long. In nucleotides, the CDR3 is TGTGCCAGTTCCTTGGGACACAACACCGGGGAGCTGTTTTTT. Amino acid sequence: CASSLGHNTGELFF.

The chain joins TRBV7-8 to TRBJ1-6, with 12 bases identical to TRBD1. Looked up from germline, CDR1 is SGHVS and CDR2 is FQNEAQ. There are 17 residues in the CDR3. J gave up 7 bases and V 1 base, and 5 bases lay outside the gene matches. This chain's CDR3 is CASSLGGTGGINSPLHF. CDR3 sequence (DNA): TGTGCCAGCAGCTTAGGGGGGACAGGGGGCATCAATTCACCCCTCCACTTT.

Here the CDR3 reads CALRTAYSNQPQHF. Here the CDR3 DNA reads TGTGCTTTGAGGACGGCGTATAGCAATCAGCCCCAGCATTTT. The chain carries TRBV19 and TRBJ1-5; D remains unclear. The CDR3 is made up of 14 amino acids. Germline V gene data show CDR1 as LNHDA and CDR2 as SQIVND (reference sequence).

J is TRBJ1-1 and V is TRBV6-1; the D is unclear. This CDR3 is built from 14 residues. Between the trimmed V and J ends, which lost 1 base and 3 bases, there was a span of 9 bases. Germline V gene lookup returns CDR1 MNHNS and CDR2 SASEGT. The CDR3 spells CASSEGYDYTEAFF. CDR3 bases: TGTGCCAGCAGTGAAGGTTATGATTACACTGAAGCTTTCTTT.

The chain couples TRBV5-1 to TRBJ1-1, with D maybe TRBD1 (5 bases). Trimming removed 4 bases at V and 2 bases at J, with 12 bases between. There are 14 residues in the CDR3. The V gene's germline CDR1 is SGHRS and CDR2 YFSETQ. CDR3 sequence (DNA): TGCGCCAGCAGCCGGGACGGAACCAACACTGAAGCTTTCTTT. As protein: CASSRDGTNTEAFF.

Note on this clone: The same CDR3 arises from other DNA sequences in this sample as well. The gene calls are TRBV7-9 and TRBJ1-1; 8 bases agree with TRBD1. The CDR3 runs to 14 residues. V shed 5 bases and J 2 bases; nucleotides not matched to a gene: 4. Germline loops: CDR1 SEHNR, CDR2 FQNEAQ (reference sequence). The DNA of the CDR3 is TGTGCCAGCAGCCCCGGACAGGGAAACACTGAAGCTTTCTTT. This codes for CASSPGQGNTEAFF.

The chain links TRBV4-2 to TRBJ2-1; 10 bases are shared with TRBD2. V lost 4 bases and J lost 3; bases outside the gene matches: 6. The germline V gene has CDR1 LGHNA and CDR2 YNFKEQ. The CDR3 is 16 residues long. CDR3 sequence: CASSRPGLAVYNEQFF. In DNA form, the CDR3 reads TGTGCCAGCAGCCGTCCCGGACTAGCGGTCTACAATGAGCAGTTCTTC.

The chain joins TRBV5-1 to TRBJ2-5, with D possibly matching TRBD1 (5 bases). Per the germline V gene, CDR1 is SGHRS and CDR2 is YFSETQ. The CDR3 has 14 amino acids. Trimming took off 6 bases at V and 5 bases at J, with 17 bases between the two ends. The CDR3 loop reads CASNRTGRLETQYF. Here the CDR3 DNA reads TGCGCCAGCAATCGAACAGGTAGATTGGAGACCCAGTACTTC.

V and J are TRBV28 and TRBJ1-4; a weak D match, TRBD1 (5 bases). This CDR3 region has 14 residues. CDR1 is MDHEN, CDR2 SYDVKM, per germline. Trimming took 6 bases from V and 2 from J, leaving 10 bases between them. For the CDR3, the DNA is TGTGCCAGCAGGCAGGGATCGACTAATGAAAAACTGTTTTTT. It is translated as CASRQGSTNEKLFF. Looking up the rest from reference TRBV28 and TRBJ1-4 gives the full variable domain: DVKVTQSSRYLVKRTGEKVFLECVQDMDHENMFWYRQDPGLGLRLIYFSYDVKMKEKGDIPEGYSVSREKKERFSLILESASTNQTSMYLCASRQGSTNEKLFFGSGTQLSVL.